These T cell receptor beta chains were read from a single sample in a study of long-term antiretroviral therapy in people with HIV. The repertoire was sequenced with immunoSEQ multiplex PCR; TCRdb's copy has only in-frame clones and lacks some. The data contain approximately 41,000 clones, approximately 79% of them singletons. The sequencing here drew on unsorted PBMCs, taken 1.5 years after starting antiretroviral therapy. These receptors were taken from a man younger than 30 with HIV. CDR3s include the opening cysteine and the closing phenylalanine or tryptophan. The order of the fields is D gene, clone size, V gene, CDR3 length, J gene, CDR3 protein. The D gene is left open where the match is weak. The size of a clone is reported for some rows only, either as once, few or many, or as a class for expanded clones.

D gene: NA; clone size: NA; V gene: TRBV9; CDR3 length: 13; J gene: TRBJ2-1; CDR3 protein: CASSVRPDNEQFF
D gene: TRBD1; clone size: NA; V gene: TRBV7-9; CDR3 length: 14; J gene: TRBJ1-4; CDR3 protein: CASSLGRGNEKLFF
D gene: NA; clone size: NA; V gene: TRBV19; CDR3 length: 13; J gene: TRBJ2-5; CDR3 protein: CASRRDGQETQYF
D gene: NA; clone size: NA; V gene: TRBV5-6; CDR3 length: 15; J gene: TRBJ1-3; CDR3 protein: CASSFGTHIGNTIYF
D gene: NA; clone size: NA; V gene: TRBV29-1; CDR3 length: 16; J gene: TRBJ2-6; CDR3 protein: CSVTTVGYGGANVLTF
D gene: TRBD2; clone size: NA; V gene: TRBV9; CDR3 length: 18; J gene: TRBJ2-1; CDR3 protein: CASSEGLADEMSYNEQFF
D gene: TRBD1; clone size: NA; V gene: TRBV6-5; CDR3 length: 13; J gene: TRBJ2-7; CDR3 protein: CASSYGTGLKQYF
D gene: TRBD1; clone size: NA; V gene: TRBV6-5; CDR3 length: 14; J gene: TRBJ1-2; CDR3 protein: CASSYGPGQGENTF
D gene: TRBD2; clone size: NA; V gene: TRBV10-3; CDR3 length: 13; J gene: TRBJ2-1; CDR3 protein: CAIGLAKYNEQFF
D gene: NA; clone size: NA; V gene: TRBV30; CDR3 length: 13; J gene: TRBJ1-1; CDR3 protein: CAWSGVFGREAFF
D gene: NA; clone size: NA; V gene: TRBV10-3; CDR3 length: 15; J gene: TRBJ2-7; CDR3 protein: CAISVGTPPRYEQYF
D gene: NA; clone size: NA; V gene: TRBV30; CDR3 length: 13; J gene: TRBJ2-7; CDR3 protein: CAWSVSSTSEQYF
D gene: TRBD1; clone size: few; V gene: TRBV29-1; CDR3 length: 13; J gene: TRBJ1-2; CDR3 protein: CSAWTGGGYGYTF
D gene: NA; clone size: NA; V gene: TRBV19; CDR3 length: 17; J gene: TRBJ1-4; CDR3 protein: CASSTPTGRRSRRKLFF
D gene: TRBD2; clone size: few; V gene: TRBV19; CDR3 length: 15; J gene: TRBJ2-7; CDR3 protein: CASATSSGSPYEQYF
D gene: NA; clone size: NA; V gene: TRBV11-3; CDR3 length: 16; J gene: TRBJ1-2; CDR3 protein: CASSLDPFRENYGYTF
D gene: TRBD1; clone size: NA; V gene: TRBV18; CDR3 length: 16; J gene: TRBJ1-3; CDR3 protein: CASSRGQGESGNTIYF
D gene: TRBD2; clone size: few; V gene: TRBV29-1; CDR3 length: 15; J gene: TRBJ2-7; CDR3 protein: CSVEKTSGNSYEQYF
D gene: TRBD1; clone size: NA; V gene: TRBV5-6; CDR3 length: 16; J gene: TRBJ1-2; CDR3 protein: CASSLGPTGQGGGYTF
D gene: NA; clone size: NA; V gene: TRBV6-6; CDR3 length: 13; J gene: TRBJ1-4; CDR3 protein: CASSYSRGEKLFF
D gene: NA; clone size: NA; V gene: TRBV5-6; CDR3 length: 13; J gene: TRBJ2-1; CDR3 protein: CASSVTRGDEQFF
D gene: TRBD1; clone size: once; V gene: TRBV5-1; CDR3 length: 15; J gene: TRBJ2-2; CDR3 protein: CASSGSGTATGELFF
D gene: NA; clone size: NA; V gene: TRBV5-4; CDR3 length: 15; J gene: TRBJ2-7; CDR3 protein: CASSLTGKSSYEQYF
D gene: NA; clone size: NA; V gene: TRBV28; CDR3 length: 14; J gene: TRBJ1-2; CDR3 protein: CASSIPRQNYGYTF
D gene: TRBD1; clone size: once; V gene: TRBV6-6; CDR3 length: 14; J gene: TRBJ2-7; CDR3 protein: CASSPGTGSYEQYF
D gene: NA; clone size: NA; V gene: TRBV6-5; CDR3 length: 15; J gene: TRBJ2-2; CDR3 protein: CASSYRPTDTGELFF
D gene: NA; clone size: once; V gene: TRBV6-5; CDR3 length: 16; J gene: TRBJ1-1; CDR3 protein: CASSYRGVRLDTEAFF
D gene: NA; clone size: NA; V gene: TRBV9; CDR3 length: 14; J gene: TRBJ2-3; CDR3 protein: CASSENRGLDTQYF
D gene: NA; clone size: NA; V gene: TRBV4-1; CDR3 length: 16; J gene: TRBJ2-7; CDR3 protein: CASSQTVRFGGYEQYF
D gene: TRBD2; clone size: NA; V gene: TRBV28; CDR3 length: 15; J gene: TRBJ2-1; CDR3 protein: CASSFYGRAGNEQFF
D gene: NA; clone size: NA; V gene: TRBV28; CDR3 length: 14; J gene: TRBJ1-4; CDR3 protein: CASSPRLLRGKLFF
D gene: NA; clone size: NA; V gene: TRBV7-2; CDR3 length: 16; J gene: TRBJ1-5; CDR3 protein: CASSLEAPGGNQPQHF
D gene: NA; clone size: NA; V gene: TRBV6-5; CDR3 length: 13; J gene: TRBJ2-5; CDR3 protein: CASSGDFQETQYF
D gene: NA; clone size: NA; V gene: TRBV5-6; CDR3 length: 17; J gene: TRBJ2-1; CDR3 protein: CASSLTPGISSYNEQFF
D gene: NA; clone size: NA; V gene: TRBV6-1; CDR3 length: 15; J gene: TRBJ1-5; CDR3 protein: CASRSGGALSQPQHF
D gene: NA; clone size: medium-sized; V gene: TRBV15; CDR3 length: 14; J gene: TRBJ2-1; CDR3 protein: CATSRAWDNNEQFF
D gene: NA; clone size: NA; V gene: TRBV9; CDR3 length: 14; J gene: TRBJ2-1; CDR3 protein: CASSARGQYNEQFF
D gene: TRBD1; clone size: NA; V gene: TRBV13; CDR3 length: 18; J gene: TRBJ2-7; CDR3 protein: CASSYGAPTGTGSYEQYF
D gene: TRBD1; clone size: NA; V gene: TRBV27; CDR3 length: 17; J gene: TRBJ1-2; CDR3 protein: CASSLIGAGQDFYGYTF
D gene: TRBD1; clone size: once; V gene: TRBV11-1; CDR3 length: 14; J gene: TRBJ2-7; CDR3 protein: CASSHTGTGYEQYF
D gene: TRBD1; clone size: NA; V gene: TRBV10-1; CDR3 length: 15; J gene: TRBJ2-7; CDR3 protein: CASSTGQGITYEQYF
D gene: NA; clone size: NA; V gene: TRBV29-1; CDR3 length: 11; J gene: TRBJ2-1; CDR3 protein: CSVGLGNEQFF
D gene: TRBD1; clone size: NA; V gene: TRBV11-2; CDR3 length: 14; J gene: TRBJ1-2; CDR3 protein: CASSWGQPVYGYTF
D gene: TRBD2; clone size: once; V gene: TRBV30; CDR3 length: 16; J gene: TRBJ2-7; CDR3 protein: CAWSPAPVSGTYEQYF
D gene: TRBD2; clone size: NA; V gene: TRBV4-3; CDR3 length: 15; J gene: TRBJ2-7; CDR3 protein: CASSQDDTSGYEQYF
D gene: TRBD1; clone size: once; V gene: TRBV4-2; CDR3 length: 16; J gene: TRBJ2-7; CDR3 protein: CASSQARGTETYEQYF
D gene: NA; clone size: NA; V gene: TRBV14; CDR3 length: 15; J gene: TRBJ2-7; CDR3 protein: CASSLATGLSYEQYF
D gene: NA; clone size: NA; V gene: TRBV10-2; CDR3 length: 16; J gene: TRBJ1-3; CDR3 protein: CASSPGGADSGNTIYF
D gene: NA; clone size: NA; V gene: TRBV5-4; CDR3 length: 16; J gene: TRBJ2-7; CDR3 protein: CASSPGPAAFSYEQYF
D gene: NA; clone size: NA; V gene: TRBV28; CDR3 length: 23; J gene: TRBJ1-1; CDR3 protein: CASSFEPFLLAGQRAGSNTEAFF
D gene: NA; clone size: NA; V gene: TRBV4-1; CDR3 length: 16; J gene: TRBJ1-3; CDR3 protein: CASSQEQPTSGNTIYF
D gene: TRBD1; clone size: NA; V gene: TRBV6-5; CDR3 length: 14; J gene: TRBJ2-7; CDR3 protein: CASRQDGTGAEQYF
D gene: NA; clone size: NA; V gene: TRBV30; CDR3 length: 14; J gene: TRBJ1-4; CDR3 protein: CAWSRGLANEKLFF
D gene: TRBD1; clone size: NA; V gene: TRBV5-1; CDR3 length: 14; J gene: TRBJ2-7; CDR3 protein: CASSNRQGPYEQYF
D gene: NA; clone size: NA; V gene: TRBV7-9; CDR3 length: 15; J gene: TRBJ2-1; CDR3 protein: CASSAGGGQNNEQFF